This TCR beta chain was sequenced for a study of identical twins. From the 5' RACE reads, TCRdb called clonotypes with MiXCR, one entry per CDR3 protein. The sample carries around 570,000 distinct CDR3 sequences, around 9.6% recorded once. This CDR3 comprises 14 residues. Germline V gives CDR1 MGHRA, CDR2 YSYEKL. Trimming cost V 1 base and J 6 bases, with 10 bases left between them. This clonotype was observed at least ten times. This sample also belongs to another study, concerning yellow fever vaccine responses in identical twins. As that report states: The T cell response to vaccination in identical twins was reportedly partly convergent and partly personalized.

This sequence joins TRBV4-1 and TRBJ2-1; D not certain. The sample taken for sequencing was PBMCs. This TCR was sampled from a woman aged 18-29 years in good health. Here the CDR3 reads CASSQAASGNEQFF. CDR3 DNA sequence: TGCGCCAGCAGCCAAGCCGCTAGTGGCAATGAGCAGTTCTTC.